This T cell receptor (beta chain) emerged from a study of blood T cell repertoires in COVID-19. Turning to the study itself: Both acute and convalescent COVID-19 samples were obtained from the United States, Italy and Spain. T cells, B-cell-depleted T cells, or PBMCs supplied cDNA or gDNA.

Original processing notes: The authors estimated nucleated cell counts from reference gene primer amplification. This table comes from immunoSEQ multiplex PCR, and its TCRdb copy is limited to in-frame clones, with some not included. V, J and clone size were drawn from that table, and D and trimming were deduced from the DNA. The table shows 60,000 to 85,000 clones, with 70% to 80% occurring only once. The material sequenced was peripheral blood. This TCR was sampled from a man between 65 and 85 years old with acute or convalescent COVID-19.

The CDR3 loop is CASRQTSANSYEQYF. The CDR3 nucleotides read TGTGCCAGCAGACAGACTAGCGCCAACTCCTACGAGCAGTACTTC. The chain recombines TRBV28 with TRBJ2-7; TRBD2 agrees at 8 bases. V trimming: 6 bases; J trimming: 0 bases; junction bases outside the gene matches: 7. The germline V gene encodes CDR1 MDHEN and CDR2 SYDVKM. The CDR3 is made up of 15 amino acids.